This entry is about one T cell receptor beta chain. Its antigen is still unknown. This CDR3 has 16 residues. CDR1 LGHNA and CDR2 YSLEER come from the germline V gene. The data stem from a study of human CD8 memory T cell subsets. Study-level findings and limits: Similarly high diversity marked stem-like memory and precursor exhausted T cells, unlike effector memory cells. Stem-like memory T cells and precursor exhausted T cells had repertoires whose mutual overlap was minimal. Diversity, per Chao1 estimates, appeared greater in stem-like memory T cells than in precursor exhausted T cells.

Scientists made TCR beta libraries using UMI-labeled 5' RACE. TCRdb reanalyzed the 5' RACE reads and collapses them to one entry per CDR3 protein, without DNA. The table lists about 18,000 distinct CDR3 sequences, with 5% to 6% in the top ten. CD8+ T cells were isolated by negative magnetic selection. The sequenced sample consisted of CD8+ T cells from PBMCs. The clonotype originates from a human donor in good health. The genes are TRBV4-3 and TRBJ2-7; TCRdb calls TRBD1, which cannot be checked without DNA. The CDR3 loop reads CASSQDRQDMSSEQYF.